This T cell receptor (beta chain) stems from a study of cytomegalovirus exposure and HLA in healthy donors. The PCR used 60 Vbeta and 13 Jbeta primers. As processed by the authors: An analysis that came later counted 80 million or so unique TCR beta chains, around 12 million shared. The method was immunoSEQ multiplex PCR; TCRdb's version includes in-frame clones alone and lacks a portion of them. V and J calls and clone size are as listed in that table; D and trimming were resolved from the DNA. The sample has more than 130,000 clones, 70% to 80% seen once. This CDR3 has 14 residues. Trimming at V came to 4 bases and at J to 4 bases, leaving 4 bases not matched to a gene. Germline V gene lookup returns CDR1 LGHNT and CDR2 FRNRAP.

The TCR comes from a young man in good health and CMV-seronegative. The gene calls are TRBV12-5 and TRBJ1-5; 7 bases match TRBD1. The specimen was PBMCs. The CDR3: CASGYSTGNQPQHF. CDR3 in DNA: TGTGCTAGTGGTTATTCGACAGGGAATCAGCCCCAGCATTTT.